A single sample is the source of the 25 T cell receptor beta chains below, sequenced in a study of shared clonotypes between healthy human individuals. Profiled with immunoSEQ multiplex PCR; TCRdb holds only in-frame clones, not every one. The sample yields about 190,000 clones, approximately 61% seen once. Sequences were obtained from memory CD4+ T cells sorted from blood. Subset noted: CD45RA-negative fraction. The source is a man aged 25 to 45 in good health.

In this sample, this clone turned up once. The chain links TRBV11-2 to TRBJ2-5; 11 bases agree with TRBD1. Germline CDR1 reads SGHAT; CDR2 reads FQNNGV. The CDR3 length is 14 residues. With V trimmed by 6 bases and J by 5 bases, 5 bases remained unmatched. CDR3 sequence: CASSRDRGVETQYF. Here the CDR3 DNA reads TGTGCCAGCAGTCGGGACAGGGGGGTGGAGACCCAGTACTTC.

The V call is TRBV19, the J call TRBJ1-4; possible D gene TRBD1, 6 bases. CDR3 length equals 12 residues. The germline V and J ends were trimmed by 8 bases and 6 bases, with 10 bases remaining between them. Germline V gene lookup returns CDR1 LNHDA and CDR2 SQIVND (reference sequence). The DNA for the CDR3 is TGTGCCAGTGCTACAGGGTATGAAAAACTGTTTTTT. Amino acids: CASATGYEKLFF.

In DNA, the CDR3 is TGTGCCATCAGTGATCTGGGTAACAATGAGCAGTTCTTC. Protein product: CAISDLGNNEQFF. The chain employs TRBV10-3 and TRBJ2-1, with unresolved D. With 3 bases removed from V and 5 bases from J, the gap between germline ends came to 8 bases. The CDR3 has 13 residues. Germline V lookup: CDR1 ENHRY, CDR2 SYGVKD.

The genes are TRBV7-3 and TRBJ2-6; D ambiguous. This CDR3 region has 18 residues. Trimming cost V 2 bases and J 0 bases, with 14 bases left between them. Germline CDR1 reads SGHTA; CDR2 reads FQGTGA. The CDR3 loop is CASSLLAGSSSGANVLTF. CDR3 nucleotide sequence: TGTGCCAGCAGCTTACTGGCAGGCTCCAGCTCTGGGGCCAACGTCCTGACTTTC.

This clone was seen a single time. The chain links TRBV7-8 to TRBJ2-5; no clear D. With 5 bases removed from V and 3 bases from J, the gap between germline ends came to 13 bases. Germline V gene data show CDR1 as SGHVS and CDR2 as FQNEAQ. The CDR3 extends over 14 amino acids. CDR3 nucleotide sequence: TGTGCCAGCAGCCTGGAGTGGGCGGAAGAGACCCAGTACTTC. This gives the protein CASSLEWAEETQYF. Complete variable domain (other parts from reference TRBV7-8 and TRBJ2-5): GAGVSQSPRYKVAKRGQDVALRCDPISGHVSLFWYQQALGQGPEFLTYFQNEAQLDKSGLPSDRFFAERPEGSVSTLKIQRTQQEDSAVYLCASSLEWAEETQYFGPGTRLLVL.

The rearrangement links TRBV7-2 to TRBJ2-1; a possible D gene is TRBD2 (6 bases). The germline gives CDR1 SGHTA, CDR2 FQGNSA. Trimming left V 5 bases short and J 7 bases short, with 21 bases between. The length of the CDR3 is 16 residues. CDR3 residues: CASSARGTFNHNEQFF. The CDR3 bases are TGTGCCAGCAGCGCCCGCGGGACTTTTAATCATAATGAGCAGTTCTTC.

The rearrangement joins TRBV15 to TRBJ1-2, with no clear D. V gave up 3 bases and J gave up 3 bases, with 14 bases separating them. This CDR3 spans 15 amino acids. Germline V lookup: CDR1 LNHNV, CDR2 YYDKDF (reference sequence). The CDR3 protein is CATSRRSGLDYGYTF. The CDR3 DNA reads TGTGCCACCAGCAGGAGATCCGGGCTTGACTATGGCTACACCTTC.

On this clone: The identical CDR3 is also encoded by other nucleotide sequences in the sample. The gene calls are TRBV6-1 and TRBJ1-5, with D possibly TRBD1 on 6 matching bases. This CDR3 has 12 amino acids. V shed 7 bases and J shed 7 bases, with 11 bases lying between them. The V gene's germline CDR1 is MNHNS and CDR2 SASEGT. DNA for the CDR3: TGTGCCAGCACGGGGGGCTGGCAGCCCCAGCATTTT. It specifies CASTGGWQPQHF.

There are a few counts of this clone. The sample carries other DNA sequences with the same CDR3. J is TRBJ2-1 and V is TRBV7-3, with unresolved D. With 0 bases removed from V and 1 base from J, the gap between germline ends came to 1 base. The germline CDR1 and CDR2 sequences are SGHTA and FQGTGA. This CDR3 comprises 13 residues. CDR3 nucleotide sequence: TGTGCCAGCAGCTTAACTTCCTACAATGAGCAGTTCTTC. Translation gives CASSLTSYNEQFF. The whole variable domain, remainder taken from reference TRBV7-3 and TRBJ2-1, is GAGVSQTPSNKVTEKGKYVELRCDPISGHTALYWYRQSLGQGPEFLIYFQGTGAADDSGLPNDRFFAVRPEGSVSTLKIQRTERGDSAVYLCASSLTSYNEQFFGPGTRLTVL.

This clone was counted only a few times. The chain recombines TRBV5-6 with TRBJ1-2; 10 bases match TRBD1. Per germline, CDR1 SGHDT and CDR2 YYEEEE. The CDR3 consists of 18 residues. J gave up 6 bases and V 4 bases, and 18 bases lay outside the gene matches. CDR3 protein: CASSPLYPTGGFLDGYTF. In DNA form, the CDR3 reads TGTGCCAGCAGCCCACTATACCCGACAGGGGGCTTTTTGGATGGCTACACCTTC.

This clone was picked up a small number of times. V usage is TRBV11-2 and J usage is TRBJ2-7, with D possibly matching TRBD1 (6 bases). This CDR3 is 15 amino acids long. Trimming cost V 5 bases and J 6 bases, with 20 bases left between them. Germline assignment: CDR1 SGHAT and CDR2 FQNNGV. Here the CDR3 reads CASSPRAGAPSEQYF. In DNA form, the CDR3 reads TGTGCCAGCAGCCCGAGGGCAGGGGCCCCCTCCGAGCAGTACTTC.

The chain carries TRBV14 and TRBJ1-2; D uncertain. The CDR3 is 15 amino acids. The ends were cut back, 3 bases at V and 2 bases at J, with 13 bases in the middle. CDR1 SGHDN and CDR2 FVKESK come from the germline V gene. CDR3 nucleotides: TGTGCCAGCAGCCACGGCGGGTTAGTAAACTATGGCTACACCTTC. Protein sequence: CASSHGGLVNYGYTF.

As concerns this clone: It is likely a read error: a sequence one base away is far more abundant. V is TRBV11-2 and J is TRBJ1-1; tentative D call: TRBD1 (5 bases). Germline V gene data show CDR1 as SGHAT and CDR2 as FQNNGV. The CDR3 sequence is 13 residues long. The V end lost 3 bases, the J end lost 1 base, and 6 bases lay between the germline ends. CDR3 in amino acids: CASSFGGNTEAFF. The CDR3 bases are TGTGCCAGCAGCTTTGGGGGGAACACTGAAGCTTTCTTT.

The chain joins TRBV15 to TRBJ2-1, with a weak D call TRBD2 (6 bases). CDR3 size: 17 residues. V lost 0 bases, J lost 5 bases, and 17 bases lay in between. Germline CDR1 LNHNV, CDR2 YYDKDF (reference sequence). For the CDR3, the DNA is TGTGCCACCAGCAGAGATTTTGGGCTAGCGATTAACAATGAGCAGTTCTTC. Translation gives CATSRDFGLAINNEQFF.

This clone was seen more than once but under ten times. V usage is TRBV5-4 and J usage is TRBJ2-5; TRBD1 matches 7 bases. Trimming cost V 2 bases and J 5 bases; bases outside gene matches: 9. The germline gives CDR1 SGHNT, CDR2 YYREEE (reference sequence). The CDR3 runs to 15 residues. The CDR3 nucleotides are TGTGCCAGCAGCTTCACCGGGACAGTCGGCGAGACCCAGTACTTC. It yields the protein CASSFTGTVGETQYF.

This clone was picked up one time. This chain links TRBV9 with TRBJ2-2, with D perhaps matching TRBD2 (6 bases). Germline V gene sequence: CDR1 SGDLS, CDR2 YYNGEE. The CDR3 sequence is 17 residues long. Trimming shortened V by 1 base and J by 5 bases, and 18 bases separated the two germline ends. The CDR3 DNA follows: TGTGCCAGCAGCGTATCCACGGCGCGGGCGGGGACCGGGGAGCTGTTTTTT. Translated: CASSVSTARAGTGELFF.

The chain combines TRBV9 with TRBJ1-1, with a tentative D call TRBD1 (5 bases). The germline V gene has CDR1 SGDLS and CDR2 YYNGEE. There are 15 residues in the CDR3. V lost 0 bases and J 6 bases, leaving 15 bases between the germline ends. The CDR3 region has the DNA TGTGCCAGCAGCGTAGGGGAGGGGCGAGGAGCTGAAGCTTTCTTT. Translated, it gives CASSVGEGRGAEAFF.

This clone has a single count. The gene calls are TRBV6-5 and TRBJ1-5, with 8 bases fitting TRBD1. The V gene's germline CDR1 is MNHEY and CDR2 SVGAGI. V shed 4 bases, J shed 3 bases, and the junction held 8 bases outside the gene matches. The CDR3 runs to 16 residues. In DNA form, the CDR3 reads TGTGCCAGCAGTTCCCGGACAGGGAGGGACAATCAGCCCCAGCATTTT. Translated: CASSSRTGRDNQPQHF.

This clone was seen a few times. The rearrangement uses TRBV19 and TRBJ2-7, with D possibly TRBD2 on 6 matching bases. This CDR3 spans 13 amino acids. V gave up 9 bases and J gave up 0 bases, with 12 bases separating them. Germline V gives CDR1 LNHDA, CDR2 SQIVND (reference sequence). The CDR3 loop reads CARTPGLSYEQYF. The CDR3 nucleotides read TGTGCCAGAACTCCGGGACTCTCCTACGAGCAGTACTTC.

This clone appeared a few times. This chain connects TRBV7-9 to TRBJ2-7, with D perhaps TRBD2 (5 bases). V was pared by 6 bases and J by 2 bases, with 11 bases between. The CDR3 extends over 13 amino acids. Germline V lookup: CDR1 SEHNR, CDR2 FQNEAQ (reference sequence). CDR3 region: CASSLAGTYEQYF. DNA for the CDR3: TGTGCCAGCAGTCTCGCCGGGACCTACGAGCAGTACTTC.

The table lists this clone with many counts. This chain connects TRBV11-3 to TRBJ2-1; 10 bases agree with TRBD2. This CDR3 has 16 amino acids. The germline V gene encodes CDR1 SGHNT and CDR2 YENEEA. J lost 0 bases, V lost 2 bases, and 1 base had no gene match. The CDR3 protein is CASSLPSGSSYNEQFF. The CDR3 DNA follows: TGTGCCAGCAGCTTACCTAGCGGGAGCTCCTACAATGAGCAGTTCTTC. Full variable domain (missing parts from reference TRBV11-3 and TRBJ2-1): EAGVVQSPRYKIIEKKQPVAFWCNPISGHNTLYWYLQNLGQGPELLIRYENEEAVDDSQLPKDRFSAERLKGVDSTLKIQPAELGDSAVYLCASSLPSGSSYNEQFFGPGTRLTVL.

This clone came up many times. The rearrangement links TRBV9 to TRBJ2-1; 11 bases are shared with TRBD1. The germline CDR1 and CDR2 sequences are SGDLS and YYNGEE. CDR3 length: 17 amino acids. V dropped 2 bases and J dropped 5; count of bases not matched to a gene: 9. In DNA form, the CDR3 reads TGTGCCAGCAGCGTCCCCCGGAGGGACAGGGGGGACAATGAGCAGTTCTTC. Its protein is CASSVPRRDRGDNEQFF.

This clone has a handful of counts. This sequence joins TRBV5-4 and TRBJ2-3; D not resolved. CDR3 length equals 14 residues. CDR1 is SGHNT, CDR2 YYREEE, per germline (reference sequence). Trimming left V 2 bases short and J 0 bases short, with 7 bases between. The CDR3 reads CASSLQLSTDTQYF. The CDR3 nucleotides read TGTGCCAGCAGCTTACAATTGAGCACAGATACGCAGTATTTT.

This sequence joins TRBV7-9 and TRBJ2-3; 12 bases map to TRBD2. In germline, CDR1 is SEHNR, CDR2 FQNEAQ (reference sequence). CDR3 length: 16 amino acids. V was pared by 5 bases and J by 6 bases, with 9 bases of the junction left unmatched. Here the CDR3 reads CASSERLAGEGDTQYF. In DNA form, the CDR3 reads TGTGCCAGCAGCGAACGACTAGCGGGAGAGGGGGATACGCAGTATTTT.

This sequence joins TRBV11-3 and TRBJ2-1; no reliable D call. The CDR3 contains 14 residues. CDR1 and CDR2 (germline): SGHNT, YENEEA. Deletions cut 3 bases from V and 7 bases from J, with 13 bases between. CDR3: CASSLIGPSNEQFF. CDR3 bases: TGTGCCAGCAGCTTGATAGGGCCTTCGAATGAGCAGTTCTTC.